Below, 17 T cell receptor beta chains from the same sample are listed, as sequenced in a study of identical twins. TCRdb re-analysed the 5' RACE reads in MiXCR, keeping a single row per CDR3 protein. Of 200,000 to 250,000 distinct CDR3 sequences listed, over 9.5% were seen once; the top ten hold 3.5% to 5%. These same data were also listed under a study on yellow fever vaccine responses in identical twins.

The sample consisted of memory (CD45RO+) T cells sorted from blood. Receptor source: a woman aged 18-29 years in good health.

The V and J genes are TRBV3-1 and TRBJ1-1; D possibly corresponds to TRBD1 (5 bases). CDR1 is LGHDT and CDR2 is YNNKEL in the germline V gene (reference sequence). The CDR3 is 15 amino acids. Trimming shortened V by 0 bases and J by 3 bases, and 11 bases separated the two germline ends. CDR3 nucleotides: TGTGCCAGCAGCCAAGATGGGGGGTGGGACACTGAAGCTTTCTTT. Translated: CASSQDGGWDTEAFF.

This clonotype appeared a few times. V and J are TRBV10-3 and TRBJ2-3; TRBD1 matches at 7 bases. The J segment lost 4 bases and the V segment lost 3 bases, leaving 13 bases of the junction unmatched. Germline CDR1 reads ENHRY; CDR2 reads SYGVKD. This CDR3 contains 17 residues. The CDR3 DNA sequence: TGTGCCATCAGTGACCCGTACCGACTTGACAGGGCAGATACGCAGTATTTT. Protein: CAISDPYRLDRADTQYF.

The sample holds a few counts of this clonotype. Here the CDR3 DNA reads TGCAGTGCTAGAGAACCGGACAGTTCCTATGGCTACACCTTC. Protein product: CSAREPDSSYGYTF. The rearrangement links TRBV20-1 to TRBJ1-2, with D tentatively TRBD1 (6 bases). The CDR3 loop spans 14 amino acids. V was shortened by 0 bases and J by 4 bases, with 12 bases between the two germline ends. The V gene's germline CDR1 is DFQATT and CDR2 SNEGSKA (reference sequence).

A word on this clonotype: One junction end disagrees with the germline gene, perhaps due to a read error. The chain is built from TRBV20-1 and TRBJ2-5; perhaps TRBD1 as D (8 bases). This CDR3 spans 16 amino acids. CDR1 and CDR2 (germline): DFQATT, SNEGSKA (reference sequence). CDR3 in DNA: TGCTGTGCCAGGGGGCTAGCGGCCGCCTTGGGGGAGACCCAGTACTTC. As protein: CCARGLAAALGETQYF.

This clonotype showed up just a few times. The chain links TRBV5-1 to TRBJ2-7; 10 bases agree with TRBD2. V dropped 4 bases and J dropped 2; count of bases not matched to a gene: 9. Germline V gene sequence: CDR1 SGHRS, CDR2 YFSETQ. The CDR3 consists of 16 residues. The CDR3 is CASSASRTSGPYEQYF. In nucleotides, the CDR3 is TGCGCCAGCAGCGCCTCCCGGACTAGCGGTCCCTACGAGCAGTACTTC.

The chain is built from TRBV12-3 or TRBV12-4 and TRBJ2-2; D ambiguous. This CDR3 spans 16 amino acids. The germline V and J ends were trimmed by 3 bases and 4 bases, with 15 bases remaining between them. The CDR3 reads CASSFGLRAITGELFF. DNA for the CDR3: TGTGCCAGCAGTTTTGGGTTACGCGCAATCACCGGGGAGCTGTTTTTT.

This clonotype was seen a handful of times. The chain recombines TRBV6-4 with TRBJ2-1; 10 bases match TRBD1. This CDR3 comprises 15 residues. Trimming at V came to 3 bases and at J to 9 bases, leaving 8 bases not matched to a gene. Germline loops: CDR1 MRHNA, CDR2 SNTAGT. The CDR3, as DNA: TGTGCCAGCAGTGAAAGACAGGGGGCTCATAGTGAGCAGTTCTTC. Protein product: CASSERQGAHSEQFF.

This clonotype was recorded a few times. The rearrangement uses TRBV27 and TRBJ2-7; D may match TRBD1 or TRBD2 (5 bases each). V dropped 5 bases and J dropped 4 bases, with 18 bases sitting between them. The germline CDR1 and CDR2 sequences are MNHEY and SMNVEV (reference sequence). The CDR3 extends over 15 amino acids. CDR3 sequence reads: CASSPRGALRYEQYF. The CDR3 DNA is TGTGCCAGCAGTCCCCGGGGCGCCCTGAGGTACGAGCAGTACTTC.

This clonotype was counted only a few times. The V call is TRBV4-2, the J call TRBJ2-5; D is possibly TRBD2 (7 bases). Germline V gene sequence: CDR1 LGHNA, CDR2 YNFKEQ. Trimming removed 1 base from V and 7 bases from J, with 19 bases in between. The CDR3 is 16 residues long. The CDR3 loop is CASSQVDRGAIGTQYF. The DNA of the CDR3 is TGTGCCAGCAGCCAAGTCGATCGGGGGGCCATAGGGACCCAGTACTTC.

This clonotype was seen repeatedly, ten times or more. This CDR3 is CSAREGRMNTEAFF. CDR3 in DNA: TGCAGTGCTAGAGAGGGTCGGATGAACACTGAAGCTTTCTTT. The genes are TRBV20-1 and TRBJ1-1; D not certain. The CDR3 covers 14 residues. Germline CDR1 DFQATT, CDR2 SNEGSKA (reference sequence). Trimming took off 0 bases at V and 0 bases at J, with 8 bases between the two ends.

This clonotype was counted a few times. V gene TRBV29-1 combines with J gene TRBJ2-7; 10 bases map to TRBD2. J lost 5 bases, V lost 7 bases, and 14 bases had no gene match. CDR1 SQVTM and CDR2 ANQGSEA come from the germline V gene. The CDR3 has 15 amino acids. CDR3 in amino acids: CSALGVGLAFDEQYF. CDR3 nucleotide sequence: TGCAGCGCCCTAGGGGTGGGACTAGCGTTCGACGAGCAGTACTTC.

The rearrangement joins TRBV20-1 to TRBJ2-1, with D unresolved. CDR1 and CDR2 from the germline V gene are DFQATT and SNEGSKA (reference sequence). The CDR3 contains 14 residues. V was cut by 2 bases and J by 4 bases, with 12 bases left in between. The CDR3 spells CSARRRLGYNEQFF. The CDR3 coding sequence is TGCAGTGCTAGAAGGCGTCTTGGGTACAATGAGCAGTTCTTC.

The V gene is TRBV7-3, the J gene TRBJ2-3; the D is unclear. The V end was cut by 0 bases, the J end by 5 bases, with 12 bases between. This CDR3 has 15 amino acids. Germline V gene lookup returns CDR1 SGHTA and CDR2 FQGTGA. The CDR3 is CASSLTGGRQDTQYF. CDR3 DNA sequence: TGTGCCAGCAGCTTAACCGGCGGCAGGCAAGATACGCAGTATTTT.

This clonotype was observed many times. The gene calls are TRBV15 and TRBJ2-1; no reliable D call. The CDR3 loop spans 13 amino acids. V was clipped by 6 bases and J by 3 bases, with 9 bases between them. The germline V gene has CDR1 LNHNV and CDR2 YYDKDF (reference sequence). The CDR3 DNA follows: TGTGCCACCAGAAGTAGGAACTACAATGAGCAGTTCTTC. Translation gives CATRSRNYNEQFF.

The CDR3 loop is CASSQVARRNTEAFF. DNA for the CDR3: TGTGCCAGCAGCCAAGTTGCCAGGAGGAACACTGAAGCTTTCTTT. This chain uses TRBV14 with TRBJ1-1; D gene uncertain. V lost 1 base to trimming and J lost 1 base, with 10 bases between them. The CDR3 is 15 residues long. CDR1 and CDR2 (germline): SGHDN, FVKESK.

There are many counts of this clonotype. The genes are TRBV5-6 and TRBJ2-7; D not resolved. Germline V CDR1 and CDR2: SGHDT, YYEEEE. The CDR3 extends over 13 amino acids. Trimming cost V 3 bases and J 0 bases, with 7 bases left between them. CDR3 nucleotides: TGTGCCAGCAGCTACAGAAACTCCTACGAGCAGTACTTC. This codes for CASSYRNSYEQYF.

The chain has TRBV6-1 and TRBJ2-7; 11 nucleotides match TRBD1. Germline trimming cut 8 bases from V and 5 bases from J; bases unmatched to any gene: 14. CDR1 and CDR2 from the germline V gene are MNHNS and SASEGT. CDR3 length: 16 amino acids. The CDR3 loop is CASGNFGTGGPHEQYF. In nucleotides, the CDR3 is TGTGCCAGCGGAAACTTCGGGACAGGGGGGCCCCACGAGCAGTACTTC.